This T cell receptor beta chain was documented in a study of blood T cell repertoires in COVID-19 (dated by TCRdb to 2020 to 2021). Turning to the overall study: Samples from collaborators originated in the United States, Italy and Spain and spanned both the acute and convalescent phases of COVID-19. The dataset comprised deeply sampled blood TCRbeta repertoires from subjects exposed to, actively infected with, or recovered from COVID-19. The material from the prospective study consisted of cDNA or gDNA derived from T cells, B-cell-depleted T cells, or PBMCs. The sample metadata nearly always contained a de-identified subject ID, COVID-19 status, age in years and sex. The repertoires were released in a freely available public database meant as a resource for research on the immune response to SARS-CoV-2. The samples were drawn from the first 160 participants of the ongoing ImmuneRACE study and from roughly 1,300 subjects provided by 6 global collaborators. Where available, HLA class I and class II types were obtained from metadata supplied by the sample provider rather than from assay-based typing. Here is what the overall study found, with its caveats: The amount of clinical and demographic metadata varied by source and participant and was provided uncurated.

For this clone: No cognate antigen has been identified for it. Qualities for individual bases were not recorded, and no much larger clone is one base off.

TCRbeta CDR3 regions were amplified from genomic DNA using the immunoSEQ Assay, a bias-controlled multiplex PCR. Per the authors' processing: The number of nucleated cells in each sample was estimated from the amplification of reference gene primers within the assay. Sequence reads were collapsed and filtered to measure the absolute abundance of every unique TCRbeta CDR3 rearrangement. For each sample, productive Simpson clonality was calculated as the square root of Simpson's diversity index over productive rearrangements. Here the immuneACCESS table is served through TCRdb, limited to in-frame sequences with V and J called. Missing clones are a known gap in these copies; in checked studies unresolved V genes cover under half, and the rest lacks a known reason. The V and J calls and clone size are taken from that table; D and trimming were inferred from the DNA. This sample lists approximately 250,000 clones; 84% were detected once. The ten biggest clones cover approximately 9% of the sample.

Whole blood was collected in K2EDTA tubes by collaborating institutions according to the institutions' own protocols. For TCRbeta analysis, collaborator samples were shipped as frozen whole blood, as isolated PBMCs, or as DNA extracted from either sample type. From a lookup of the germline V gene, CDR1 and CDR2 are SGHRS and YFSETQ. The CDR3 runs 16 residues from the cysteine to the phenylalanine. This entry keeps only the CDR3 DNA: 48 bases, framed from base 1. Trimming leaves V shorter by 4 bases and J shorter by 3 bases, with the junction holding 12 bases beyond the gene matches. The sequence was obtained from a human donor in a cohort sampled during active COVID-19. The chain employs TRBV5-1 and TRBJ2-7; 8 central nucleotides agree with TRBD1. Sequenced sample: peripheral blood. The DNA sequence follows: TGCGCCAGCAGCCAAACCACAGGGGGTATGCTCTACGAGCAGTACTTC. It translates to CASSQTTGGMLYEQYF. The reference TRBV5-1 and TRBJ2-7 proteins fill in what lies around the CDR3, so the full variable domain reads KAGVTQTPRYLIKTRGQQVTLSCSPISGHRSVSWYQQTPGQGLQFLFEYFSETQRNKGNFPGRFSGRQFSNSRSEMNVSTLELGDSALYLCASSQTTGGMLYEQYFGPGTRLTVT.